The T cell receptor beta chain described here comes from a study of cytomegalovirus exposure and HLA in healthy donors. Looking at the study overall: A data release that came early held 75 million to 85 million unique TCRs from HLA-typed donors.

Donors sampled were nominally healthy, though unrecorded immune exposures were likely. PCR used 60 Vbeta primers and 13 Jbeta primers. The repertoire was sequenced with immunoSEQ multiplex PCR; TCRdb's copy has only in-frame clones and lacks some. The sample includes under 200,000 clones, approximately 70% of them seen just once. Study-wide findings and caveats: Within an earlier analysis, most TCR beta V segments proved productive either about 90% or about 30% of the time.

As concerns this clone: The antigen is undetermined.

The sequenced sample consisted of PBMCs. The source of this sequence is a woman aged 25 to 45 in good health and CMV-seronegative.

Written as DNA, the CDR3 is TGTGCCAGCAGTGCGAGTAATCAGCCCCAGCATTTT. As protein: CASSASNQPQHF. The chain is built from TRBV2 and TRBJ1-5; no firm D call. In germline, CDR1 is SNHLY, CDR2 FYNNEI. The V end lost 4 bases, the J end lost 4 bases, and 5 bases lay between the germline ends. This CDR3 contains 12 residues.